Shown below are 21 T cell receptor beta chains from a single sample sequenced in a study of blood T cell repertoires in COVID-19. TCRdb's table, derived via immunoSEQ multiplex PCR, lists solely in-frame clones and lacks some. The data hold about 140,000 clones, with about 90% observed a single time. Sequencing was carried out using peripheral blood. These receptors all stem from a woman aged 60-70 years with acute or convalescent COVID-19.

This clone has just a few counts. The chain is built from TRBV7-9 and TRBJ2-5; TRBD2 matches at 11 bases. The CDR3 runs to 16 residues. The germline CDR1 and CDR2 sequences are SEHNR and FQNEAQ (reference sequence). V gave up 0 bases and J gave up 4 bases; unmatched junction bases: 4. CDR3 nucleotides: TGTGCCAGCAGCTTAGCTACTAGCGGGGGAGGAGAGACCCAGTACTTC. Translation: CASSLATSGGGETQYF.

This chain uses TRBV28 with TRBJ1-5; maybe TRBD1 (6 bases). Germline CDR1 and CDR2: MDHEN and SYDVKM. V was clipped by 2 bases and J by 0 bases, with 8 bases between them. The CDR3 runs to 15 residues. The CDR3, as DNA: TGTGCCAGCAGTTTACAGGGGAGTAGCAATCAGCCCCAGCATTTT. Its translation is CASSLQGSSNQPQHF.

V and J are TRBV25-1 and TRBJ2-5; 9 bases align to TRBD1. CDR3 length equals 14 residues. Germline CDR1 is MGHDK and CDR2 is SYGVNS. V was pared by 3 bases and J by 4 bases, with 3 bases of the junction left unmatched. Here the CDR3 DNA reads TGTGCCAGCAGTGACCCGGGACAGGGAGAGACCCAGTACTTC. As protein: CASSDPGQGETQYF.

The rearrangement joins TRBV29-1 to TRBJ1-2; the D gene is possibly TRBD1 (5 bases). The CDR3 extends over 15 amino acids. Germline loops: CDR1 SQVTM, CDR2 ANQGSEA. Trimming shortened V by 3 bases and J by 6 bases, and 20 bases separated the two germline ends. CDR3: CSVDPREGTDNGYTF. CDR3 bases: TGCAGCGTTGACCCCCGAGAGGGGACTGACAATGGCTACACCTTC.

This chain uses TRBV11-2 with TRBJ1-1; D is unresolved. This CDR3 region has 16 residues. The ends were cut back, 1 base at V and 0 bases at J, with 12 bases in the middle. CDR1 SGHAT and CDR2 FQNNGV come from the germline V gene. The CDR3 DNA follows: TGTGCCAGCAGCTTAGCGGCAGGCCATCTGAACACTGAAGCTTTCTTT. Amino acid sequence: CASSLAAGHLNTEAFF.

The chain carries TRBV2 and TRBJ2-3; D gene ambiguous. V lost 3 bases and J lost 0, with 10 bases in between. Germline loops: CDR1 SNHLY, CDR2 FYNNEI. This CDR3 contains 15 residues. As DNA, the CDR3 is TGTGCCAGCAGTGATGTAGCCTCTAGCACAGATACGCAGTATTTT. Its translation is CASSDVASSTDTQYF.

The rearrangement links TRBV10-3 to TRBJ2-3; D gene uncertain. Germline assignment: CDR1 ENHRY and CDR2 SYGVKD. Trimming took 2 bases from V and 0 from J, leaving 6 bases between them. The CDR3 spans 14 residues. The chain's CDR3 is CAISETTSTDTQYF. The DNA of the CDR3 is TGTGCCATCAGTGAGACCACTAGCACAGATACGCAGTATTTT.

This rearrangement joins TRBV30 to TRBJ2-1; TRBD2 aligns across 7 bases. Germline-derived CDR1 and CDR2 are GTSNPN and SVGIG (reference sequence). This CDR3 spans 15 amino acids. V lost 4 bases, J lost 4 bases, and 10 bases stayed unmatched. This chain's CDR3 is CAWNKGLAAYNEQFF. The CDR3 DNA is TGTGCCTGGAATAAGGGGCTAGCGGCTTACAATGAGCAGTTCTTC.

The chain recombines TRBV5-5 with TRBJ1-6; D gene ambiguous. V lost 4 bases, J lost 12 bases, and 17 bases lay in between. CDR3 length: 14 residues. CDR1 and CDR2 (germline): SGHKS, YYEKEE (reference sequence). The CDR3 DNA is TGTGCCAGCAGCGATGACTTAACCTTCGGACCCCTCCACTTT. Translated, it gives CASSDDLTFGPLHF.

The chain links TRBV28 to TRBJ2-7; TRBD1 aligns across 7 bases. From germline, CDR1 is MDHEN and CDR2 SYDVKM. Losses at the gene ends were 6 bases for V and 2 bases for J; bases not matched to a gene: 22. This CDR3 spans 19 amino acids. The CDR3 bases are TGTGCCAGCAGCCCCAATACCGGGACAGACCATCGACTTCCCTACGAGCAGTACTTC. This codes for CASSPNTGTDHRLPYEQYF.

The V and J genes are TRBV11-2 and TRBJ1-1; perhaps TRBD1 as D (6 bases). Germline loops: CDR1 SGHAT, CDR2 FQNNGV. V lost 2 bases and J lost 7, with 11 bases in between. The CDR3 is made up of 13 amino acids. The CDR3 nucleotides read TGTGCCAGCAGCTTACCAGGGGCTGTTGAAGCTTTCTTT. Translating gives CASSLPGAVEAFF.

The gene calls are TRBV6-5 and TRBJ1-2, with 8 bases matching TRBD1. Losses at the gene ends were 7 bases for V and 6 bases for J; bases not matched to a gene: 13. Looked up from germline, CDR1 is MNHEY and CDR2 is SVGAGI. The CDR3 covers 15 residues. DNA for the CDR3: TGTGCCAGCACCTCACAGGGGGGGGTCGGTAATGGCTACACCTTC. Protein product: CASTSQGGVGNGYTF.

J is TRBJ1-1 and V is TRBV5-1, with 8 bases identical to TRBD1. This CDR3 spans 13 amino acids. V was pared by 4 bases and J by 4 bases, with 3 bases of the junction left unmatched. Germline V gene sequence: CDR1 SGHRS, CDR2 YFSETQ. The CDR3: CASSRQGITEAFF. Written as DNA, the CDR3 is TGCGCCAGCAGCCGACAGGGGATCACTGAAGCTTTCTTT. Full variable domain (outside the CDR3, taken from reference TRBV5-1 and TRBJ1-1): KAGVTQTPRYLIKTRGQQVTLSCSPISGHRSVSWYQQTPGQGLQFLFEYFSETQRNKGNFPGRFSGRQFSNSRSEMNVSTLELGDSALYLCASSRQGITEAFFGQGTRLTVV.

The CDR3 region is CASRLRTGRNTEAFF. CDR3 sequence (DNA): TGTGCCAGCAGACTCCGGACAGGGCGGAACACTGAAGCTTTCTTT. The genes are TRBV27 and TRBJ1-1; TRBD1 agrees at 8 bases. Germline CDR1 and CDR2: MNHEY and SMNVEV (reference sequence). With V trimmed by 6 bases and J by 1 base, 7 bases remained unmatched. This CDR3 spans 15 amino acids.

This clone was recorded a few times. The chain joins TRBV9 to TRBJ2-7; 8 bases map to TRBD1. V lost 2 bases and J lost 0; bases outside the gene matches: 7. The germline gives CDR1 SGDLS, CDR2 YYNGEE. CDR3 length: 16 residues. DNA for the CDR3: TGTGCCAGCAGCGTTGGCGGGACAGGACTCTCCTACGAGCAGTACTTC. It is translated as CASSVGGTGLSYEQYF.

V and J are TRBV19 and TRBJ2-2; 7 nucleotides match TRBD1. The CDR3 is 15 amino acids. Germline V gene sequence: CDR1 LNHDA, CDR2 SQIVND (reference sequence). Trimming at V came to 10 bases and at J to 3 bases, leaving 11 bases not matched to a gene. This CDR3 is CATRYRGDYTGELFF. In DNA form, the CDR3 reads TGTGCCACTCGTTACAGGGGCGACTACACCGGGGAGCTGTTTTTT.

The chain's CDR3 is CASSYGGYEQYF. The CDR3 DNA reads TGTGCCAGCAGCTACGGGGGCTACGAGCAGTACTTC. V and J are TRBV7-9 and TRBJ2-7; D may be TRBD2 (6 bases). The V gene lost 4 bases and the J gene lost 3 bases, with 7 bases spanning the gap. Germline CDR1 reads SEHNR; CDR2 reads FQNEAQ (reference sequence). The CDR3 loop spans 12 amino acids. Filled out from reference TRBV7-9 and TRBJ2-7, the complete variable domain reads DTGVSQNPRHKITKRGQNVTFRCDPISEHNRLYWYRQTLGQGPEFLTYFQNEAQLEKSRLLSDRFSAERPKGSFSTLEIQRTEQGDSAMYLCASSYGGYEQYFGPGTRLTVT.

The chain links TRBV30 to TRBJ1-2; D is perhaps TRBD1 (5 bases). V dropped 0 bases and J dropped 7 bases, with 9 bases sitting between them. CDR3 length: 12 residues. Germline V gene lookup returns CDR1 GTSNPN and CDR2 SVGIG (reference sequence). CDR3 region: CAWSVQDGGYTF. The CDR3, as DNA: TGTGCCTGGAGTGTACAGGACGGTGGCTACACCTTC.

The chain uses TRBV20-1 and TRBJ2-1; 9 bases line up with TRBD2. The V and J ends lost 3 bases and 3 bases, in that order; junction bases with no gene match: 6. Germline CDR1 reads DFQATT; CDR2 reads SNEGSKA (reference sequence). The CDR3 consists of 15 residues. The CDR3, as DNA: TGCAGTGCTAGTAAGGCGGGGGGGGACTACAATGAGCAGTTCTTC. Translating gives CSASKAGGDYNEQFF.

Only one count was recorded for this clone. This chain connects TRBV6-4 to TRBJ1-5; D unresolved. Germline CDR1 and CDR2: MRHNA and SNTAGT. The CDR3 loop spans 16 amino acids. Trimming took 0 bases from V and 2 from J, leaving 11 bases between them. In DNA, the CDR3 is TGTGCCAGCAGTGACTCGTCTTGCAGGCGCAATCAGCCCCAGCATTTT. Translation: CASSDSSCRRNQPQHF.

CDR3 in DNA: TGCGCCAGCAGCCAATTGGTGGGGCCTCCAGGGCTCTCTGGAAACACCATATATTTT. Translated, it gives CASSQLVGPPGLSGNTIYF. The genes are TRBV4-3 and TRBJ1-3; a weak D match, TRBD1 (5 bases). The germline gives CDR1 LGHNA, CDR2 YSLEER. The CDR3 spans 19 residues. V gave up 2 bases and J gave up 0 bases, with 20 bases separating them.